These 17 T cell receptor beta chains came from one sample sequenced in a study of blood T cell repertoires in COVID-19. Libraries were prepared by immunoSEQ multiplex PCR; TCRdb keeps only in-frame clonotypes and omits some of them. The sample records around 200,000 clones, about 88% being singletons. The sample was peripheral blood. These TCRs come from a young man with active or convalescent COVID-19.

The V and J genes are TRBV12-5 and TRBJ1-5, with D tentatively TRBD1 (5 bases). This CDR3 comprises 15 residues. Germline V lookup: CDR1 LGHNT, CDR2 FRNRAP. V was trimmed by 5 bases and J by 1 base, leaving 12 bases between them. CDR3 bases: TGTGCTAGTGGTCCCCAGGGCCTAAGCAATCAGCCCCAGCATTTT. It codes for CASGPQGLSNQPQHF.

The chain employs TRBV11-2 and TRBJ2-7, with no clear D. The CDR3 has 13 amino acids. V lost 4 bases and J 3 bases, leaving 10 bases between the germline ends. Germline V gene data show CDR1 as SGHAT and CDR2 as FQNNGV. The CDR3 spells CASSSSHGYEQYF. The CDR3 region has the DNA TGTGCCAGCAGCTCGTCACATGGCTACGAGCAGTACTTC.

CDR3: CASSLVPSGLAGADTQYF. CDR3 in DNA: TGTGCCAGCAGCTTAGTTCCCTCGGGACTAGCGGGCGCAGATACGCAGTATTTT. This chain connects TRBV7-6 to TRBJ2-3; 12 bases line up with TRBD2. Germline loops: CDR1 SGHVS, CDR2 FNYEAQ. This CDR3 comprises 18 residues. The V and J ends lost 1 base and 4 bases, in that order; junction bases with no gene match: 9.

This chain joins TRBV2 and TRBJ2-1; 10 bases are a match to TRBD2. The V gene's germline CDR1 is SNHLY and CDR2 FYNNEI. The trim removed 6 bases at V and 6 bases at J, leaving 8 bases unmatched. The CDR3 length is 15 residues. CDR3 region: CASRAGGLASNEQFF. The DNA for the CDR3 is TGTGCCAGCAGGGCGGGGGGACTAGCGTCCAATGAGCAGTTCTTC.

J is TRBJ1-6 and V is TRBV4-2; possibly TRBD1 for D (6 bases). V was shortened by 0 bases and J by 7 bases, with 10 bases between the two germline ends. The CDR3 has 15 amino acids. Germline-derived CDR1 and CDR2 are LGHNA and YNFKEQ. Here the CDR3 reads CASSQEARGNSPLHF. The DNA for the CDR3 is TGTGCCAGCAGCCAAGAGGCCAGGGGAAATTCACCCCTCCACTTT.

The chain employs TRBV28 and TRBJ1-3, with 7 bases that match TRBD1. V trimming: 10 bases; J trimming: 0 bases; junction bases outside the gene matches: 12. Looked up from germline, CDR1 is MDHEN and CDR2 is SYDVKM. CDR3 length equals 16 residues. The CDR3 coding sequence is TGTGCCACCTACCGGGACAGACAATACTCTGGAAACACCATATATTTT. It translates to CATYRDRQYSGNTIYF.

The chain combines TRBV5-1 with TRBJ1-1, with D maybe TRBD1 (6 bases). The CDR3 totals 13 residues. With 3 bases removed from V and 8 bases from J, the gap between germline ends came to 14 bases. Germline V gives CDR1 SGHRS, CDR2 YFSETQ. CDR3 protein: CASSWIGQSEAFF. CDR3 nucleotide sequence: TGCGCCAGCAGCTGGATCGGACAGAGCGAAGCTTTCTTT.

CDR3 loop: CASSPSTDQETQYF. CDR3 nucleotides: TGTGCCAGCTCACCGTCGACAGACCAAGAGACCCAGTACTTC. This chain uses TRBV18 with TRBJ2-5; D may be TRBD1 (5 bases). Germline lookup yields CDR1 KGHSH and CDR2 LQKENI. The CDR3 extends over 14 amino acids. The V gene lost 3 bases and the J gene lost 0 bases, with 8 bases spanning the gap.

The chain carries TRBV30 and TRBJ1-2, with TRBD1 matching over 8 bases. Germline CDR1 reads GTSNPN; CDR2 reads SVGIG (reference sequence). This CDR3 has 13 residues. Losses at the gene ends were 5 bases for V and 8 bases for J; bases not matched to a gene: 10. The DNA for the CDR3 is TGTGCCTGGGCGCGACAGGGGATGGGCGGCTACACCTTC. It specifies CAWARQGMGGYTF.

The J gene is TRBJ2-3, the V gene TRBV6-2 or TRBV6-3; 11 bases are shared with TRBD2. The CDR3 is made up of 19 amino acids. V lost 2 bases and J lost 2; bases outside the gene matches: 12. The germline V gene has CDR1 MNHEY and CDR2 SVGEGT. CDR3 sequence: CASSYLGRTSGPNTDTQYF. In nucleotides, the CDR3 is TGTGCCAGCAGTTACCTCGGTCGGACTAGCGGGCCAAACACAGATACGCAGTATTTT.

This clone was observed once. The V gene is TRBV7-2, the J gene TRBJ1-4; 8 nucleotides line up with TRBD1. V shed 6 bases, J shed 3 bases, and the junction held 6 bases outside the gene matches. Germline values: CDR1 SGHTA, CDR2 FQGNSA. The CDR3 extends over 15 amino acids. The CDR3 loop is CASRHRGTPNEKLFF. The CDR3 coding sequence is TGTGCCAGCAGACACAGGGGGACCCCTAATGAAAAACTGTTTTTT.

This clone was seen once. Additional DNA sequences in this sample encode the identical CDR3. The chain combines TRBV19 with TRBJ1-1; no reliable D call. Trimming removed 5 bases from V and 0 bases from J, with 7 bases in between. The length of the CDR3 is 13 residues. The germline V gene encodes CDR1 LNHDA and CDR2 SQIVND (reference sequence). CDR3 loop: CASSVQMNTEAFF. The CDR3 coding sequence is TGTGCCAGTAGTGTACAGATGAACACTGAAGCTTTCTTT.

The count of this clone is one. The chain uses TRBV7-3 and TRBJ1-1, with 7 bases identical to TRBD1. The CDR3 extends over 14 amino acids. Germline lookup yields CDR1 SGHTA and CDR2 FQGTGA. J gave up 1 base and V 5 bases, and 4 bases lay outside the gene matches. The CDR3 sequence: CASSAGTENTEAFF. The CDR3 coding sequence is TGTGCCAGCAGCGCCGGGACAGAGAACACTGAAGCTTTCTTT.

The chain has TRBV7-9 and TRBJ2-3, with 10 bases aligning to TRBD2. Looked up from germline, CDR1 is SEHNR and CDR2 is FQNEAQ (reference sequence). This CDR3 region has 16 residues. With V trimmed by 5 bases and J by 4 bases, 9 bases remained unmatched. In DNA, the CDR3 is TGTGCCAGCAGCCCCTTTATAGCGGGAGGCGCAGATACGCAGTATTTT. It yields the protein CASSPFIAGGADTQYF. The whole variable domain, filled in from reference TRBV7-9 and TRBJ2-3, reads DTGVSQNPRHKITKRGQNVTFRCDPISEHNRLYWYRQTLGQGPEFLTYFQNEAQLEKSRLLSDRFSAERPKGSFSTLEIQRTEQGDSAMYLCASSPFIAGGADTQYFGPGTRLTVL.

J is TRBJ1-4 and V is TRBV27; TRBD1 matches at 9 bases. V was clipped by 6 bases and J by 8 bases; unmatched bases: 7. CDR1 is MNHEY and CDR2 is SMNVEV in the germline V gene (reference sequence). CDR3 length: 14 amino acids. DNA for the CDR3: TGTGCCAGCAGCCGGGGACAGGGTCGGGAAAAACTGTTTTTT. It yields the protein CASSRGQGREKLFF.

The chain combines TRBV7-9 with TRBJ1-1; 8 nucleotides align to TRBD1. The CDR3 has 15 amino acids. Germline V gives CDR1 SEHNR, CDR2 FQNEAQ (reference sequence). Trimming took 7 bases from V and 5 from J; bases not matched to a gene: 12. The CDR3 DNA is TGTGCCAGCAACCAAGCAGGGGGCTTGGGGACTGAAGCTTTCTTT. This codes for CASNQAGGLGTEAFF. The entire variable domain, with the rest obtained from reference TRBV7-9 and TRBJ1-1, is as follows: DTGVSQNPRHKITKRGQNVTFRCDPISEHNRLYWYRQTLGQGPEFLTYFQNEAQLEKSRLLSDRFSAERPKGSFSTLEIQRTEQGDSAMYLCASNQAGGLGTEAFFGQGTRLTVV.

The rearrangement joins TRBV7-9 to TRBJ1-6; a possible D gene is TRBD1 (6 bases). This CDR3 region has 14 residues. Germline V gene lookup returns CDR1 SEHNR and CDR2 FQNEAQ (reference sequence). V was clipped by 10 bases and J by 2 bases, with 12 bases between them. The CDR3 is CAIGQSTYNSPLHF. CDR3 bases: TGTGCCATCGGACAGTCCACCTATAATTCACCCCTCCACTTT.